These T cell receptor beta chains were read from a single sample in a study of blood T cell repertoires in COVID-19. Sequenced by immunoSEQ multiplex PCR; TCRdb stores in-frame clones only, minus some. There are tens of thousands of clones in the sample; about 76% occur only once, and 24% lies in the top ten. Sequenced material: peripheral blood. Receptors were obtained from a human donor in a cohort sampled during active COVID-19. Each CDR3 is given with its conserved first and last residue. D genes are given only for firm matches. Part of the rows lack a size; the others show once, few, many or a class for expanded clones.

v_call	j_call	clone_size	d_call	cdr3_length	cdr3_nt	cdr3_aa
TRBV29-1	TRBJ2-7	.	.	13	TGCAGCGTTGAAGGGACAGTTGCCTACGAGCAGTACTTC	CSVEGTVAYEQYF
TRBV6-1	TRBJ2-7	.	TRBD1	14	TGTGCCAGCAGTGATCGGACAGGGGTTTACGAGCAGTACTTC	CASSDRTGVYEQYF
TRBV11-2	TRBJ1-6	.	.	14	TGTGCCAGCACAAAGAGCGGATCTAATTCACCCCTCCACTTT	CASTKSGSNSPLHF
TRBV5-4	TRBJ2-3	.	.	18	TGTGCCAGCAGCTCCGGGTCCTCCCCGACGGCACACACAGATACGCAGTATTTT	CASSSGSSPTAHTDTQYF
TRBV6-1	TRBJ2-5	.	TRBD2	17	TGTGCCAGCAGTGATGGCCTGGGACTAGAAGGACAAGAGACCCAGTACTTC	CASSDGLGLEGQETQYF
TRBV19	TRBJ2-4	.	.	12	TGTGCCAGTAAGATGGGGGGAGACATTCAGTACTTC	CASKMGGDIQYF
TRBV5-1	TRBJ1-2	.	TRBD1	13	TGCGCCAGCTGGGACAGAACTAACTATGGCTACACCTTC	CASWDRTNYGYTF
TRBV10-2	TRBJ1-5	.	.	14	TGCGCCAGCAGCAGAGACTCCCGGAATCAGCCCCAGCATTTT	CASSRDSRNQPQHF
TRBV18	TRBJ1-4	.	TRBD1	16	TGTGCCAGCTCACCCCCGGACAGGGGCGATAATGAAAAACTGTTTTTT	CASSPPDRGDNEKLFF
TRBV18	TRBJ1-6	.	TRBD1	15	TGTGCCAGCTCACCCGACAGGGGGTACGGTTCACCCCTCCACTTT	CASSPDRGYGSPLHF
TRBV5-1	TRBJ1-2	.	.	14	TGCGCCAGCAGCTTAGACTACAGCAACTATGGCTACACCTTC	CASSLDYSNYGYTF
TRBV2	TRBJ1-2	.	.	14	TGTGCCAGCAGTTCAAATACAGGGAACTATGGCTACACCTTC	CASSSNTGNYGYTF
TRBV15	TRBJ2-5	.	.	13	TGTGCCACCAGCAGAGGTTATGAGGAGACCCAGTACTTC	CATSRGYEETQYF
TRBV5-1	TRBJ2-3	.	TRBD2	16	TGCGCCAGCAGCTTGGCCGGGCGGGGGACCACAGATACGCAGTATTTT	CASSLAGRGTTDTQYF
TRBV3-1/TRBV3-2	TRBJ2-1	once	.	14	TGTGCCAGCTCTTTCCGGGAGAGATACAATGAGCAGTTCTTC	CASSFRERYNEQFF
TRBV27	TRBJ2-5	.	TRBD2	14	TGTGCCAGCAGCCTCAAGCGGGAGCGGGAGACCCAGTACTTC	CASSLKRERETQYF
TRBV4-3	TRBJ2-5	.	.	15	TGCGCCAGCAGCCAAAACCGGAGGGGCTGGGAGACCCAGTACTTC	CASSQNRRGWETQYF
TRBV11-2	TRBJ2-7	.	.	13	TGTGCCAGCAGCGAGAATGGGCCCTACGAGCAGTACTTC	CASSENGPYEQYF
TRBV7-2	TRBJ2-2	.	.	16	TGTGCCAGCAGGACCGTGCGGGGGCCGAACACCGGGGAGCTGTTTTTT	CASRTVRGPNTGELFF
TRBV7-9	TRBJ1-3	few	.	18	TGTGCCAGCAGCGTACCATTTCGAGGGAATACACTTACGAACACCATATATTTT	CASSVPFRGNTLTNTIYF
TRBV3-1/TRBV3-2	TRBJ2-7	few	.	14	TGTGCCAGCAGCCAGGGACTGACCCCCTACGAGCAGTACTTC	CASSQGLTPYEQYF
TRBV7-3	TRBJ2-1	.	TRBD2	15	TGTGCCAGCAGCTTACAAGCGGGAGTTGAAAATGAGCAGTTCTTC	CASSLQAGVENEQFF
TRBV29-1	TRBJ2-5	.	TRBD2	13	TGCAGCGTTCTAACTAGCGGGAGTGAGACCCAGTACTTC	CSVLTSGSETQYF
TRBV19	TRBJ1-3	.	.	18	TGTGCCAGTAGTATAGATATTAGGGGCGCGTTTCCTGGAAACACCATATATTTT	CASSIDIRGAFPGNTIYF
TRBV18	TRBJ2-7	.	TRBD1	14	TGTGCCAGCTCATCACAGGGGGAAAGCGGCGAGCAGTACTTC	CASSSQGESGEQYF
TRBV7-6	TRBJ1-1	.	.	16	TGTGCCAGCAGCTTAGTCGGGGTTTACTTGAACACTGAAGCTTTCTTT	CASSLVGVYLNTEAFF
TRBV10-3	TRBJ2-3	few	TRBD1	16	TGTGCCATCAGTGAGGTCGGACAGGGGGAAACAGATACGCAGTATTTT	CAISEVGQGETDTQYF
TRBV6-2/TRBV6-3	TRBJ2-1	few	TRBD2	16	TGTGCCAGCAGTGCTGGGACTAGCGGGAGCGGCAATGAGCAGTTCTTC	CASSAGTSGSGNEQFF
TRBV19	TRBJ1-2	.	.	14	TGTGCCAGTTCCACTACCCGGGGGAGATATGGCTACACCTTC	CASSTTRGRYGYTF
TRBV7-9	TRBJ2-7	few	.	15	TGTGCCAGCAGCGAGACCCGGGGAGATTCCTACGAGCAGTACTTC	CASSETRGDSYEQYF
TRBV19	TRBJ1-1	.	TRBD1	17	TGTGCCAGTAGTCCCCGGACAGGGGGCTTACGGAACACTGAAGCTTTCTTT	CASSPRTGGLRNTEAFF
TRBV28	TRBJ1-4	.	.	15	TGTGCCAGCAGTGAACAGGGTGATTTCGATGAAAAACTGTTTTTT	CASSEQGDFDEKLFF
TRBV11-2	TRBJ2-7	.	TRBD2	15	TGTGCCAGCAGCTTAGATGTAGCGGGAGGGCACGAGCAGTACTTC	CASSLDVAGGHEQYF
TRBV10-3	TRBJ1-1	.	.	17	TGTGCCATCAAAGACAGTCCTTTTGGGTCGTCGAACACTGAAGCTTTCTTT	CAIKDSPFGSSNTEAFF
TRBV7-2	TRBJ2-7	.	TRBD2	16	TGTGCCAGCAGCTTGGAGGGACTAGCGGGAGCCTACGAGCAGTACTTC	CASSLEGLAGAYEQYF
TRBV5-1	TRBJ1-1	.	.	14	TGCGCCAGCAGCGTATGGGGGAGGAGCACTGAAGCTTTCTTT	CASSVWGRSTEAFF
TRBV19	TRBJ1-2	many	.	13	TGTGCCAGTATGAGGCGGAGGTCCCATGGCTACACCTTC	CASMRRRSHGYTF
TRBV9	TRBJ2-5	.	.	14	TGTGCCAGCAGCCAGGGGCCTTATGGAGAGACCCAGTACTTC	CASSQGPYGETQYF
TRBV6-6	TRBJ2-7	.	TRBD1	15	TGTGCCAGCAGTTACTTAGACAGGGTCGACCACGAGCAGTACTTC	CASSYLDRVDHEQYF
TRBV5-1	TRBJ2-3	medium-sized	.	13	TGCGCCAGCAGCCAGTCTGGCCCCTTAACGCAGTATTTT	CASSQSGPLTQYF